This TCR beta chain was sequenced in a study of shared clonotypes between healthy human individuals. The overall study: Per donor, three plates held CD4 naive cells, three held CD4 memory, two held CD8 naive and one held CD8 memory. General observations from the study: Richness estimates generally favored naive over memory subsets. Few donors limited the genetic and exposure-history diversity represented. A few donors had around 5% of their naive CD4 clonotypes in common.

Naive CD8 isolation took CD45RO-negative cells positively selected for CCR7 and excluded terminally differentiated effector memory CD45RA+ cells. Some clones are missing from TCRdb's copy, which holds only in-frame ones; the method was immunoSEQ multiplex PCR. Here the sample spans about 2.2 million clones, roughly 95% being singletons. The CDR3 has 12 amino acids. V was trimmed by 4 bases and J by 3 bases, leaving 7 bases between them. Germline V gene sequence: CDR1 KGHSY, CDR2 FQNENV. As to this clone: Its target is unknown. A far larger clone is one nucleotide away, so this likely arose from a read error. The same CDR3 arises from other DNA sequences in this sample as well.

Specimen: naive CD8+ T cells from PBMCs. The V and J genes are TRBV16 and TRBJ2-7, with a weak D call TRBD1 (5 bases). The receptor's source is a young man in good health. Some clones in this sample may be carry-over from other donors' samples. CDR3: CASSPQGYEQYF. The CDR3 DNA is TGTGCCAGCAGCCCCCAGGGCTACGAGCAGTACTTC.